What follows describes a single TCR beta chain. Antigen unknown. V was shortened by 2 bases and J by 8 bases, with 24 bases between the two germline ends. The CDR3 spans 17 residues. Germline CDR1 is MNHNS and CDR2 is SASEGT. For each subset, genomic DNA was distributed in equal portions over several immunoSEQ plates. The table came from immunoSEQ multiplex PCR; TCRdb's copy has only in-frame clones and leaves some out. The sample records around 2.1 million clones, approximately 95% being singletons. The entry originates in a study of shared clonotypes between healthy human individuals. For the study at large: Aged 18 to 49, the donors were a couple of women and a few men.

Findings and caveats of the study: Memory subsets had estimated richness that was generally smaller than that of naive subsets. The donor pool, a small one, limited the genetic and exposure-history diversity represented.

This TCR derives from a man between 18 and 35 years old in good health. The sample taken for sequencing was naive CD4+ T cells sorted from blood. Described subset: CD45RA+ positively selected. The V call is TRBV6-1, the J call TRBJ1-2; D is unclear. The CDR3 sequence: CASSELTPLSSGRGYTF. The CDR3 DNA follows: TGTGCCAGCAGTGAATTAACCCCTCTCTCCTCCGGCAGAGGCTACACCTTC.